This is a list of T cell receptor beta chains from one sample in a study of cytomegalovirus exposure and HLA in healthy donors. This table comes from immunoSEQ multiplex PCR, and its TCRdb copy is limited to in-frame clones, with some not included. Altogether about 76,000 clones are present, roughly 85% being singletons, with the ten largest covering 2.5%. Sequenced: PBMCs. The receptors stem from a man aged 30-40 years in good health and CMV-seronegative. The CDR3 runs from the conserved cysteine through the conserved F or W. The order of the fields is D gene, V gene, J gene, clone size, CDR3 protein, CDR3 DNA. D genes are given only for firm matches. Size is omitted from some rows. Given values are once, few, many or a class for expanded clones.

D: TRBD1; V: TRBV9; J: TRBJ2-7; size: NA; CDR3: CASSPRQGRAYEQYF; DNA: TGTGCCAGCAGCCCTCGACAGGGACGAGCCTACGAGCAGTACTTC
D: TRBD1; V: TRBV4-1; J: TRBJ1-5; size: few; CDR3: CASSQGQGGMPQHF; DNA: TGCGCCAGCAGCCAAGGACAGGGCGGTATGCCCCAGCATTTT
D: NA; V: TRBV6-5; J: TRBJ2-7; size: NA; CDR3: CASSYVQGLGEQYF; DNA: TGTGCCAGCAGTTACGTCCAGGGGCTGGGCGAGCAGTACTTC
D: NA; V: TRBV19; J: TRBJ1-1; size: NA; CDR3: CASSIGGVDLNTEAFF; DNA: TGTGCCAGTAGTATAGGGGGCGTTGACCTGAACACTGAAGCTTTCTTT
D: NA; V: TRBV4-2; J: TRBJ1-6; size: few; CDR3: CASSRQGVVISPLHF; DNA: TGTGCCAGCAGCCGGCAAGGGGTTGTAATTTCACCCCTCCACTTT
D: NA; V: TRBV2; J: TRBJ1-1; size: NA; CDR3: CASTRTENTEAFF; DNA: TGTGCCAGCACCCGGACAGAGAACACTGAAGCTTTCTTT
D: TRBD1; V: TRBV7-9; J: TRBJ2-7; size: few; CDR3: CASSRDRGRGEQYF; DNA: TGTGCCAGCAGCCGCGACAGGGGGCGTGGCGAGCAGTACTTC
D: TRBD2; V: TRBV4-3; J: TRBJ2-3; size: NA; CDR3: CASSQDWFGTSGTDTQYF; DNA: TGCGCCAGCAGCCAAGATTGGTTCGGGACTAGCGGCACAGATACGCAGTATTTT
D: NA; V: TRBV2; J: TRBJ1-2; size: few; CDR3: CASSEMGAYGYTF; DNA: TGTGCCAGCAGTGAAATGGGAGCCTATGGCTACACCTTC
D: TRBD1; V: TRBV5-1; J: TRBJ2-2; size: NA; CDR3: CASSFLGGNTGELFF; DNA: TGCGCCAGCAGCTTTTTAGGGGGCAACACCGGGGAGCTGTTTTTT
D: TRBD1; V: TRBV7-2; J: TRBJ2-5; size: NA; CDR3: CASSTRTGRETQYF; DNA: TGTGCCAGCAGCACTCGGACAGGGAGAGAGACCCAGTACTTC
D: TRBD1; V: TRBV19; J: TRBJ2-1; size: NA; CDR3: CASRTGTGPYNEQFF; DNA: TGTGCCAGCCGGACCGGGACAGGGCCCTACAATGAGCAGTTCTTC
D: NA; V: TRBV7-9; J: TRBJ1-4; size: NA; CDR3: CASSSVGRGEKLFF; DNA: TGTGCCAGCAGCTCCGTAGGGAGAGGCGAAAAACTGTTTTTT
D: NA; V: TRBV7-8; J: TRBJ2-5; size: once; CDR3: CASSRELLETQYF; DNA: TGTGCCAGCAGCCGTGAGCTTCTAGAGACCCAGTACTTC
D: NA; V: TRBV7-2; J: TRBJ2-1; size: NA; CDR3: CASSFFNNEQFF; DNA: TGTGCCAGCAGCTTTTTTAACAATGAGCAGTTCTTC
D: TRBD2; V: TRBV14; J: TRBJ2-7; size: NA; CDR3: CASSQELARAYEQYF; DNA: TGTGCCAGCAGCCAAGAACTAGCGCGTGCCTACGAGCAGTACTTC
D: TRBD1; V: TRBV7-8; J: TRBJ2-1; size: few; CDR3: CASSFTRGPGNEQFF; DNA: TGTGCCAGCAGCTTCACAAGGGGGCCAGGCAATGAGCAGTTCTTC
D: NA; V: TRBV27; J: TRBJ1-2; size: NA; CDR3: CASSLTGNYGYTF; DNA: TGTGCCAGCAGTTTAACAGGGAACTATGGCTACACCTTC
D: TRBD2; V: TRBV5-6; J: TRBJ2-7; size: few; CDR3: CASSLGLAIYEQYF; DNA: TGTGCCAGCAGCTTGGGACTAGCGATCTACGAGCAGTACTTC
D: NA; V: TRBV10-2; J: TRBJ1-5; size: NA; CDR3: CASSDEKGLQPQHF; DNA: TGCGCCAGCAGTGACGAGAAGGGGCTTCAGCCCCAGCATTTT
D: NA; V: TRBV19; J: TRBJ1-2; size: NA; CDR3: CASSILPGMGSDYTF; DNA: TGTGCCAGTAGTATCCTACCGGGGATGGGAAGCGACTACACCTTC
D: TRBD1; V: TRBV5-4; J: TRBJ2-7; size: NA; CDR3: CASSRDRGELYEQYF; DNA: TGTGCCAGCAGCCGTGACAGGGGGGAACTCTACGAGCAGTACTTC
D: TRBD1; V: TRBV5-1; J: TRBJ2-1; size: NA; CDR3: CASSTTGTDYNEQFF; DNA: TGCGCCAGCAGCACCACCGGGACAGACTACAATGAGCAGTTCTTC
D: NA; V: TRBV7-9; J: TRBJ1-2; size: NA; CDR3: CASSFLLESIPEEGYTF; DNA: TGTGCCAGCAGCTTTCTTTTGGAGTCAATCCCGGAGGAAGGCTACACCTTC
D: TRBD1; V: TRBV7-9; J: TRBJ1-1; size: NA; CDR3: CASSLTDRLGGTEAFF; DNA: TGTGCCAGCAGCTTAACGGACAGGTTAGGGGGAACTGAAGCTTTCTTT
D: TRBD1; V: TRBV28; J: TRBJ1-2; size: NA; CDR3: CASSFLSSRTGGPRGPF; DNA: TGTGCCAGCAGTTTTCTTTCCAGCCGGACAGGGGGCCCTAGAGGCCCCTTC
D: NA; V: TRBV11-2; J: TRBJ2-7; size: once; CDR3: CASSSGVYESYEQYF; DNA: TGTGCCAGCAGCTCGGGGGTATATGAATCCTACGAGCAGTACTTC
D: NA; V: TRBV7-2; J: TRBJ2-3; size: NA; CDR3: CASSLNRPPSDTQYF; DNA: TGTGCCAGCAGCCTAAACAGGCCCCCATCAGATACGCAGTATTTT
D: TRBD2; V: TRBV27; J: TRBJ2-7; size: NA; CDR3: CASSLPSGRLGEQYF; DNA: TGTGCCAGCAGTTTACCGAGCGGGAGGTTGGGCGAGCAGTACTTC
D: NA; V: TRBV30; J: TRBJ1-2; size: NA; CDR3: CAWSVPGAQGYTF; DNA: TGTGCCTGGAGTGTACCAGGGGCGCAGGGCTACACCTTC
D: TRBD2; V: TRBV9; J: TRBJ2-1; size: NA; CDR3: CASSVATRGDEQFF; DNA: TGTGCCAGCAGCGTAGCTACCCGGGGGGATGAGCAGTTCTTC
D: NA; V: TRBV6-6; J: TRBJ1-2; size: NA; CDR3: CASSHDSRYGYTF; DNA: TGTGCCAGCAGCCACGACAGTCGCTATGGCTACACCTTC